This entry lists 32 T cell receptor beta chains sequenced from one sample in a study of monozygotic twins with inflammatory bowel disease. For each CDR3 protein, TCRdb gives one entry from its re-call of the 5' RACE reads, without DNA. The ten most abundant clones cover 2.4% of a sample with around 150,000 distinct CDR3 sequences. The sequencing sample was made of blood. These TCRs come from a human donor with ulcerative colitis or Crohn's disease, or a healthy co-twin of an affected twin (not recorded which).

The chain couples TRBV27 to TRBJ2-7; there is no DNA to check the TCRdb D call of TRBD2. CDR3 length: 15 residues. Germline V lookup: CDR1 MNHEY, CDR2 SMNVEV (reference sequence). CDR3 residues: CASSSGTSGVYEQYF.

The rearrangement uses TRBV7-2 and TRBJ1-4; TCRdb's D gene call, TRBD1, goes unchecked for lack of DNA. This CDR3 has 15 amino acids. Germline lookup yields CDR1 SGHTA and CDR2 FQGNSA. This chain's CDR3 is CASSLGGTGDEKLFF.

The chain combines TRBV7-9 with TRBJ1-1. This CDR3 has 16 amino acids. The V gene's germline CDR1 is SEHNR and CDR2 FQNEAQ (reference sequence). CDR3 sequence reads: CASSSKRGGILAEAFF.

The chain carries TRBV18 and TRBJ1-6; TCRdb's assignment of TRBD1 cannot be checked, as there is no DNA. The CDR3 spans 13 residues. Per germline, CDR1 KGHSH and CDR2 LQKENI. This CDR3 is CASSPGAPGSLHF.

The chain uses TRBV3-1 and TRBJ2-7; TCRdb reports TRBD1, a call that lacks DNA to check it against. The CDR3 spans 15 residues. The germline gives CDR1 LGHDT, CDR2 YNNKEL (reference sequence). CDR3 protein: CASSPFIGGGYEQYF.

The chain couples TRBV5-5 to TRBJ1-2; TCRdb's D call, TRBD1, is unchecked because there is no DNA. CDR1 is SGHKS and CDR2 is YYEKEE in the germline V gene (reference sequence). CDR3 length: 14 amino acids. CDR3 region: CASSPGAASNGYTF.

The rearrangement joins TRBV7-9 to TRBJ1-3; TCRdb reports TRBD1, a call that lacks DNA to check it against. The germline V gene encodes CDR1 SEHNR and CDR2 FQNEAQ (reference sequence). The CDR3 has 14 residues. Here the CDR3 reads CASSEGEVRNTIYF.

The genes are TRBV11-2 and TRBJ1-4; with no DNA, the TCRdb D assignment of TRBD1 cannot be verified. Germline V gives CDR1 SGHAT, CDR2 FQNNGV. The CDR3 spans 18 residues. The CDR3 region is CASSSGQATIPTNEKLFF.

The V and J genes are TRBV2 and TRBJ2-3; no DNA is available, so the TRBD1 call from TCRdb remains unchecked. The CDR3 has 14 residues. The germline V gene has CDR1 SNHLY and CDR2 FYNNEI. The CDR3 protein is CASKGSRGTDTQYF.

The chain recombines TRBV5-1 with TRBJ2-7; TCRdb's D gene call, TRBD1, goes unchecked for lack of DNA. The CDR3 contains 16 residues. Germline V gene sequence: CDR1 SGHRS, CDR2 YFSETQ. CDR3 loop: CASSLAEDREIEEQYF.

The chain has TRBV12-3 or TRBV12-4 and TRBJ1-2; the TCRdb call, TRBD1, lacks DNA for checking. The CDR3 is 14 residues long. The CDR3 sequence is CASSLGRGRGGYTF.

The gene calls are TRBV12-3 or TRBV12-4 and TRBJ1-2. The CDR3 loop spans 14 amino acids. The CDR3 here is CASTLGHQSYGYTF.

The V call is TRBV5-5, the J call TRBJ1-5. This CDR3 comprises 13 residues. Germline values: CDR1 SGHKS, CDR2 YYEKEE (reference sequence). The CDR3 protein is CASSLVINQPQHF.

The chain combines TRBV19 with TRBJ1-1; TCRdb indicates TRBD1, and absent DNA this call remains unverified. Germline-derived CDR1 and CDR2 are LNHDA and SQIVND (reference sequence). CDR3 length: 19 residues. The CDR3 spells CASSMQTGFEAGANTEAFF.

The V and J genes are TRBV20-1 and TRBJ1-5. CDR3 size: 15 residues. The germline V gene has CDR1 DFQATT and CDR2 SNEGSKA (reference sequence). CDR3 sequence reads: CSALRQVDSNQPQHF.

The rearrangement uses TRBV19 and TRBJ2-7; TCRdb returns TRBD2, unconfirmable since there is no DNA. From germline, CDR1 is LNHDA and CDR2 SQIVND (reference sequence). The CDR3 spans 13 residues. CDR3 sequence reads: CASSIGGSYEQYF.

The chain employs TRBV5-6 and TRBJ1-6. The CDR3 covers 12 residues. Looked up from germline, CDR1 is SGHDT and CDR2 is YYEEEE. CDR3 loop: CASSPANSPLHF.

The chain uses TRBV5-1 and TRBJ2-5; TCRdb reports TRBD2, a call that lacks DNA to check it against. Per germline, CDR1 SGHRS and CDR2 YFSETQ. The CDR3 contains 20 residues. This CDR3 is CASSSGTSGRIRSYGETQYF.

This chain uses TRBV10-3 with TRBJ2-2; absent DNA, TCRdb's TRBD2 call cannot be checked. The germline gives CDR1 ENHRY, CDR2 SYGVKD. This CDR3 spans 14 amino acids. The CDR3 here is CAISELGDTGELFF.

The genes are TRBV12-3 or TRBV12-4 and TRBJ2-7. This CDR3 comprises 14 residues. The CDR3 here is CASRLNIGPYEQYF.

The rearrangement joins TRBV11-3 to TRBJ2-2. The CDR3 is made up of 12 amino acids. Germline lookup yields CDR1 SGHNT and CDR2 YENEEA. This CDR3 is CASSPYTGELFF.

The rearrangement links TRBV5-3 to TRBJ1-4; TCRdb outputs TRBD1, but without DNA this stays unchecked. TRBV5-3 is given ORF status, its function remaining uncertain. CDR3 length equals 18 residues. CDR3 sequence: CARSFRDRGDGTNEKLFF.

The V gene is TRBV6-1, the J gene TRBJ2-1; TCRdb's D call of TRBD1 is untestable without DNA. This CDR3 has 15 residues. Germline V gene data show CDR1 as MNHNS and CDR2 as SASEGT. The CDR3 reads CASSQGTGRLNEQFF.

The genes are TRBV19 and TRBJ1-5; no DNA is available, so the TRBD1 call from TCRdb remains unchecked. Germline V gene sequence: CDR1 LNHDA, CDR2 SQIVND (reference sequence). The CDR3 consists of 13 residues. CDR3 region: CASSLTGWQPQHF.

The chain joins TRBV2 to TRBJ2-3; checking the TCRdb D call of TRBD1 is not possible without DNA. The V gene's germline CDR1 is SNHLY and CDR2 FYNNEI. The CDR3 has 15 residues. CDR3 in amino acids: CASSPNRGETDTQYF.

The chain has TRBV7-9 and TRBJ2-2. The CDR3 covers 12 residues. CDR1 and CDR2 from the germline V gene are SEHNR and FQNEAQ (reference sequence). The CDR3 reads CASSSTNGELFF.

This chain uses TRBV7-2 with TRBJ1-3; the D gene TCRdb calls, TRBD1, cannot be checked with no DNA. The CDR3 consists of 15 residues. CDR1 is SGHTA, CDR2 FQGNSA, per germline. The CDR3 reads CASSPTGTSGNTIYF.

This rearrangement joins TRBV28 to TRBJ1-4; absent DNA, TCRdb's TRBD1 call cannot be checked. The CDR3 runs 16 residues. Germline CDR1 MDHEN, CDR2 SYDVKM. The CDR3 is CASSSNRGSTNEKLFF. The variable domain in full, completed from reference TRBV28 and TRBJ1-4, reads DVKVTQSSRYLVKRTGEKVFLECVQDMDHENMFWYRQDPGLGLRLIYFSYDVKMKEKGDIPEGYSVSREKKERFSLILESASTNQTSMYLCASSSNRGSTNEKLFFGSGTQLSVL.

The V call is TRBV6-5, the J call TRBJ2-1; the TCRdb D gene call, TRBD1, has no DNA to confirm it. The germline V gene encodes CDR1 MNHEY and CDR2 SVGAGI. This CDR3 spans 15 amino acids. The CDR3 loop is CASSYGGARHNEQFF.

The chain links TRBV7-9 to TRBJ2-5; TCRdb reports TRBD2, a call that lacks DNA to check it against. The CDR3 extends over 15 amino acids. Germline V gene sequence: CDR1 SEHNR, CDR2 FQNEAQ (reference sequence). CDR3 residues: CASSPLAGLQGTQYF.

The chain recombines TRBV5-1 with TRBJ2-7. The CDR3 consists of 14 residues. Germline loops: CDR1 SGHRS, CDR2 YFSETQ. CDR3 in amino acids: CASSENRDSYEQYF.

V usage is TRBV5-1 and J usage is TRBJ2-5; TCRdb gives TRBD2 as the D gene, but with no DNA this cannot be confirmed. Germline loops: CDR1 SGHRS, CDR2 YFSETQ. This CDR3 has 18 amino acids. This chain's CDR3 is CASSLVVLAGGEEETQYF.